Presented here are 9 T cell receptor beta chains from one specimen sequenced in a study of patients and donors after allogeneic stem cell transplantation. In TCRdb, the RT-PCR reads were re-called with MiXCR into one record per CDR3 protein. The sample yields about 160,000 distinct CDR3 sequences, more than 20% seen once. The sequencing sample was made of blood, either unsorted or a sorted T cell fraction (not recorded which). These receptors all stem from a human donor who was either an allogeneic HSCT recipient or a stem cell or donor lymphocyte infusion donor (not recorded which). It is not recorded whose cells these are; they may come from a transplant donor.

This chain uses TRBV15 with TRBJ1-4; possible D gene TRBD1, 5 bases. The CDR3 sequence is 16 residues long. Germline V gene lookup returns CDR1 LNHNV and CDR2 YYDKDF (reference sequence). V shed 1 base and J shed 6 bases, with 15 bases lying between them. The CDR3 sequence: CATSRAGRGWDEKLFF. CDR3 nucleotides: TGTGCCACCAGCAGAGCAGGAAGGGGATGGGATGAAAAACTGTTTTTT.

The chain couples TRBV10-3 to TRBJ1-1; D might be TRBD1 (5 bases). The CDR3 length is 14 residues. Looked up from germline, CDR1 is ENHRY and CDR2 is SYGVKD. The V end lost 3 bases, the J end lost 4 bases, and 12 bases lay between the germline ends. The CDR3 nucleotides are TGTGCCATCAGTGATTTGGGGGAGAGCACTGAAGCTTTCTTT. Translating gives CAISDLGESTEAFF.

The V and J genes are TRBV25-1 and TRBJ2-7; D call uncertain. There are 12 residues in the CDR3. Germline CDR1 MGHDK, CDR2 SYGVNS. The V and J ends lost 4 bases and 6 bases respectively, with 10 bases between them. CDR3 coding DNA: TGTGCCAGCAGTGGAGGCGGAGTCGAGCAGTACTTC. Its protein product is CASSGGGVEQYF.

This clonotype was picked up a small number of times. The chain combines TRBV12-3 or TRBV12-4 with TRBJ1-6; D is possibly TRBD1 (5 bases). Trimming left V 3 bases short and J 5 bases short, with 11 bases between. The CDR3 has 15 amino acids. CDR3 DNA: TGTGCCAGCAGTTTGTGGCAGGACAATAATTCACCCCTCCACTTT. This translates into CASSLWQDNNSPLHF.

This chain links TRBV6-4 with TRBJ1-1, with TRBD1 matching 8 bases. J was trimmed by 9 bases and V by 2 bases; bases with no gene match: 2. CDR1 and CDR2 (germline): MRHNA, SNTAGT. The CDR3 covers 12 residues. CDR3 sequence reads: CASSDAGGKAFF. CDR3 nucleotides: TGTGCCAGCAGTGACGCAGGGGGCAAAGCTTTCTTT.

This clonotype was detected ten times or more. This chain joins TRBV12-3 or TRBV12-4 and TRBJ1-6; D is perhaps TRBD1 (5 bases). CDR3 length equals 19 residues. Trimming shortened V by 2 bases and J by 0 bases, and 17 bases separated the two germline ends. The chain's CDR3 is CASSLRDGWGSSYNSPLHF. The DNA of the CDR3 is TGTGCCAGCAGTTTACGGGATGGTTGGGGCAGCTCCTATAATTCACCCCTCCACTTT.

The chain couples TRBV7-8 to TRBJ2-1; D call uncertain. The CDR3 is 15 amino acids. V gave up 5 bases and J gave up 7 bases, with 18 bases separating them. Germline assignment: CDR1 SGHVS and CDR2 FQNEAQ. The CDR3 loop reads CASSRRLWVGNEQFF. Written as DNA, the CDR3 is TGTGCCAGCAGCCGTAGACTGTGGGTGGGGAATGAGCAGTTCTTC.

V is TRBV3-1 and J is TRBJ2-7, with TRBD1 identical over 10 bases. Germline V gene lookup returns CDR1 LGHDT and CDR2 YNNKEL (reference sequence). The CDR3 consists of 14 residues. The trim removed 3 bases at V and 5 bases at J, leaving 4 bases unmatched. The CDR3 DNA follows: TGTGCCAGCAGCCAGCGACAGGGGGCCCACGAGCAGTACTTC. Translating gives CASSQRQGAHEQYF.

This clonotype was picked up a small number of times. The chain uses TRBV10-3 and TRBJ1-1; 9 nucleotides line up with TRBD1. V lost 5 bases and J lost 4; bases outside the gene matches: 5. Germline CDR1 and CDR2: ENHRY and SYGVKD. This CDR3 is built from 14 residues. The CDR3 sequence is CAISITGGGTEAFF. The CDR3 DNA follows: TGTGCCATCAGTATCACAGGGGGCGGCACTGAAGCTTTCTTT.